This T cell receptor (beta chain) was identified during a study of identifying expanded T cells in peripheral blood. Findings and caveats of the study: Clone count variance between roughly 2-week samples rose with total template count. Technical replicates showed around 1.1 changed clones; about 2 weeks approximately 16; four weeks 19.

Germline values: CDR1 SGHNT, CDR2 YENEEA. The ends were cut back, 2 bases at V and 2 bases at J, with 6 bases in the middle. CDR3 length: 13 amino acids. Turning to this clone: The antigen remains undetermined.

Here immunoSEQ multiplex PCR was the method, and the copy in TCRdb shows in-frame clones only, minus some. The table shows some 100,000 clones, with roughly nine tenths occurring only once. The clonotype originates from a person between 18 and 75 years old in good health. The chain joins TRBV11-3 to TRBJ2-5, with no clear D. Sequencing used blood. CDR3: CASSLTWQETQYF. Written as DNA, the CDR3 is TGTGCCAGCAGCTTAACTTGGCAAGAGACCCAGTACTTC.